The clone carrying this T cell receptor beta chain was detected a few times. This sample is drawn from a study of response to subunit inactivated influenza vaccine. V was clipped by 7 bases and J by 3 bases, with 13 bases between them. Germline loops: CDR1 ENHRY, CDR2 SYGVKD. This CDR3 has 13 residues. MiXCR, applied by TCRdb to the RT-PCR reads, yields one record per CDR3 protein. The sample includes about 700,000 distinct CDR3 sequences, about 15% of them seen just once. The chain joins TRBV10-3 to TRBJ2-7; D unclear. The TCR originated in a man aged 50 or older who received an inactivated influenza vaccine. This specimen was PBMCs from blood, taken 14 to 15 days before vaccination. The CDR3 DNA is TGTGCCATCACCAGCCGACTGAACTACGAGCAGTACTTC. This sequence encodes CAITSRLNYEQYF.